The subject of this entry is one TCR beta chain. There were TCR beta CDR3 regions amplified from RNA transcripts. HTBI primers drove first-round RT-PCR of the TCR CDR3. TCRdb re-called the multiplex PCR reads through MiXCR, storing one row per CDR3 protein. The profile shows about 700,000 distinct CDR3 sequences, about 14% of them singletons. The sample belongs to a study of T cells in Graves' hyperthyroidism and ophthalmopathy. The PBMCs had their origin in roughly 9.8 ml of fresh peripheral blood. V was pared by 4 bases and J by 2 bases, with 15 bases between. CDR3 length: 16 residues. Germline CDR1 is SGHNT and CDR2 is YENEEA.

The sequence was obtained from a woman aged 18-35 years with Graves' hyperthyroidism. The sequenced sample consisted of blood. The rearrangement links TRBV11-3 to TRBJ1-3; D call uncertain. The CDR3 DNA reads as TGTGCCAGCAGCTGTCCGCCCGGGTCCCCTGGAAACACCATATATTTT. Protein: CASSCPPGSPGNTIYF.